This T cell receptor beta chain was identified during a study of control samples from healthy donors and cancer patients. Repertoires were generated with immunoSEQ multiplex PCR, while TCRdb's copy carries only in-frame clones and drops some. The table shows 120,000 or so clones, with approximately 87% occurring only once. Germline V CDR1 and CDR2: LNHDA, SQIVND (reference sequence). The CDR3 sequence is 16 residues long. Trimming at V came to 8 bases and at J to 0 bases, leaving 8 bases not matched to a gene. V gene TRBV19 combines with J gene TRBJ1-5; 9 positions match TRBD1. The clonotype comes from a man aged 25 to 40 in good health. What was sequenced was blood. As DNA, the CDR3 is TGTGCCAGTTTCGCCGGGACAGGGTATAGCAATCAGCCCCAGCATTTT. It codes for CASFAGTGYSNQPQHF.